This TCR beta chain was obtained from a study of cytomegalovirus exposure and HLA in healthy donors. Findings and limits, study-wide: Researchers reported that a few CMV-associated chains were confirmed in vitro as CMV antigen-specific. Some V segments could not be told apart, so they were left out, TRBV6-2 and TRBV6-3 among them. Productive rates of about 90% or about 30% were seen for most TCR beta V segments in an earlier analysis. The dataset shows that most TCR sequences were rare, while some public TCRs occurred in many donors.

Note on this clone: What it binds is unknown.

CDR3 length: 14 amino acids. From germline, CDR1 is MNHEY and CDR2 SVGAGI. V was pared by 5 bases and J by 3 bases, with 11 bases between. PCR employed 60 Vbeta and 13 Jbeta primers. Profiling relied on immunoSEQ multiplex PCR, and the TCRdb table lists in-frame clones only, not all of them. This table has 150,000 to 200,000 clones, 75% to 90% appearing once. This TCR was recovered from a human donor in good health. V usage is TRBV6-5 and J usage is TRBJ1-3, with D unresolved. Sequencing was carried out using PBMCs. CDR3 loop: CASSPSTVGNTIYF. The CDR3 DNA reads as TGTGCCAGCAGTCCCAGTACAGTTGGAAACACCATATATTTT.